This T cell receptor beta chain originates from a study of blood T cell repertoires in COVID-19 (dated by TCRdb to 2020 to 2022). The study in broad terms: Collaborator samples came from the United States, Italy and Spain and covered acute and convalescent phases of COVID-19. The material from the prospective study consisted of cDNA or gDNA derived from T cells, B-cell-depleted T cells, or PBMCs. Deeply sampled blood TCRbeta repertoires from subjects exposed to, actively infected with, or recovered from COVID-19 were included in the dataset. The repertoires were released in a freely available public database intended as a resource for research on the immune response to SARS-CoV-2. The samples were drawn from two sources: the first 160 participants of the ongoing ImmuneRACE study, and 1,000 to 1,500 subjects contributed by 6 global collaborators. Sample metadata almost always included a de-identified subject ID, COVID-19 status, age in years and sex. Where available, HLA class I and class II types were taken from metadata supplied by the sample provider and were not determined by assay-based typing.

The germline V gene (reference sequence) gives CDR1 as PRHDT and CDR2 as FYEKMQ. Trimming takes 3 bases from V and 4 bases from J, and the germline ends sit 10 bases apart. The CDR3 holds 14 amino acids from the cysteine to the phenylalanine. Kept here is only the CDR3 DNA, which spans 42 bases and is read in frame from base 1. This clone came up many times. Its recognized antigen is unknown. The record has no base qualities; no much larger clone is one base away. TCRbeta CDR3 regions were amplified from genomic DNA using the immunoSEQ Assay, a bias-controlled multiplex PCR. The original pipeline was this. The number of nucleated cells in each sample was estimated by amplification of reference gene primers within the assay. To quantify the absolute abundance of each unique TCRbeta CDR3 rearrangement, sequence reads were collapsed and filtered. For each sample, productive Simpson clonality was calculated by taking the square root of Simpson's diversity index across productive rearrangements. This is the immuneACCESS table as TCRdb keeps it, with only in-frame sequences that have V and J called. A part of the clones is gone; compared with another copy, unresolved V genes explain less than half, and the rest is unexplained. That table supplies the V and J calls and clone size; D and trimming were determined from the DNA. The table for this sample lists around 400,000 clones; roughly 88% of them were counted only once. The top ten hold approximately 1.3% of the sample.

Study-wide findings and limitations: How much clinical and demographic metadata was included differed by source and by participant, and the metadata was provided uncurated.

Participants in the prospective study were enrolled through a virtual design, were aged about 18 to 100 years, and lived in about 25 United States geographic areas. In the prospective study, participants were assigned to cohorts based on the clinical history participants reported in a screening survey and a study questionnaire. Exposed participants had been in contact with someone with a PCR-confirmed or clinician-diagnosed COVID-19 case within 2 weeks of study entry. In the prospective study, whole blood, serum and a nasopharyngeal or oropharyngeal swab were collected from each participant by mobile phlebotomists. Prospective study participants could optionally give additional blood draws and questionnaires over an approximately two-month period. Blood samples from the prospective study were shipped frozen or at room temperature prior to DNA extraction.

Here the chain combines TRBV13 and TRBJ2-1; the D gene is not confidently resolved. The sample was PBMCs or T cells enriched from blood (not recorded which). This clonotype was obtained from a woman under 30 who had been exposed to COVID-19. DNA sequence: TGTGCCAGCAGCTTTAGGCAGGCGTACAATGAGCAGTTCTTC. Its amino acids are CASSFRQAYNEQFF. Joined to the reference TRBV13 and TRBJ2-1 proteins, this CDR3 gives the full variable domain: AAGVIQSPRHLIKEKRETATLKCYPIPRHDTVYWYQQGPGQDPQFLISFYEKMQSDKGSIPDRFSAQQFSDYHSELNMSSLELGDSALYFCASSFRQAYNEQFFGPGTRLTVL.